A single sample is the source of the 11 T cell receptor beta chains below, sequenced in a study of cytomegalovirus exposure and HLA in healthy donors. With 60 Vbeta and 13 Jbeta primers, the PCR was carried out. Repertoires were generated with immunoSEQ multiplex PCR, while TCRdb's copy carries only in-frame clones and drops some. The table includes 110,000 to 150,000 clones, roughly 80% detected once. Sequences were obtained from PBMCs. The receptors originated from a middle-aged woman in good health and CMV-seropositive.

V is TRBV7-8 and J is TRBJ1-6; D gene uncertain. CDR3 size: 14 residues. Germline V CDR1 and CDR2: SGHVS, FQNEAQ. V lost 1 base and J lost 7, with 8 bases in between. Here the CDR3 DNA reads TGTGCCAGCAGCTTAGGCGAGTACAATTCACCCCTCCACTTT. Translating it yields CASSLGEYNSPLHF. The full variable domain, rest sourced from reference TRBV7-8 and TRBJ1-6, is GAGVSQSPRYKVAKRGQDVALRCDPISGHVSLFWYQQALGQGPEFLTYFQNEAQLDKSGLPSDRFFAERPEGSVSTLKIQRTQQEDSAVYLCASSLGEYNSPLHFGNGTRLTVT.

V is TRBV6-4 and J is TRBJ2-6, with 8 bases lining up with TRBD1. Losses at the gene ends were 4 bases for V and 4 bases for J; bases not matched to a gene: 3. The CDR3 totals 15 residues. In germline, CDR1 is MRHNA, CDR2 SNTAGT. This CDR3 reads CASSGQGSGANVLTF. In DNA form, the CDR3 reads TGTGCCAGCAGTGGACAGGGGTCGGGGGCCAACGTCCTGACTTTC.

V gene TRBV5-4 combines with J gene TRBJ2-7; TRBD1 is a possible D gene (6 bases). Germline V gene lookup returns CDR1 SGHNT and CDR2 YYREEE (reference sequence). The CDR3 covers 13 residues. With 4 bases removed from V and 1 base from J, the gap between germline ends came to 9 bases. In DNA form, the CDR3 reads TGTGCCAGCAGCCCGGACAGTTCCTACGAGCAGTACTTC. Translating it yields CASSPDSSYEQYF.

This sequence joins TRBV28 and TRBJ1-5, with 10 bases aligning to TRBD1. The junction had 3 bases not matched to a gene; V was cut back by 5 bases and J by 5 bases. This CDR3 has 14 amino acids. Germline V CDR1 and CDR2: MDHEN, SYDVKM. Written as DNA, the CDR3 is TGTGCCAGCAGTACGGGACAGGGGTATCAGCCCCAGCATTTT. It encodes CASSTGQGYQPQHF.

The chain employs TRBV2 and TRBJ1-4; a weak D match, TRBD1 (5 bases). V was clipped by 6 bases and J by 2 bases, with 10 bases between them. Germline CDR1 and CDR2: SNHLY and FYNNEI. The CDR3 consists of 14 residues. As DNA, the CDR3 is TGTGCCAGCAGAGAACGACAGACTAATGAAAAACTGTTTTTT. As protein: CASRERQTNEKLFF.

This clone was seen just once. V is TRBV19 and J is TRBJ2-1; TRBD2 matches at 9 bases. The CDR3 has 15 residues. Germline-derived CDR1 and CDR2 are LNHDA and SQIVND (reference sequence). V shed 3 bases and J 5 bases; nucleotides not matched to a gene: 5. For the CDR3, the DNA is TGTGCCAGTAGTATTATGTCTAGCGGGGACAATGAGCAGTTCTTC. Translation gives CASSIMSSGDNEQFF.

The chain recombines TRBV29-1 with TRBJ2-1; the D is unclear. Per the germline V gene, CDR1 is SQVTM and CDR2 is ANQGSEA. The V gene lost 3 bases and the J gene lost 10 bases, with 19 bases spanning the gap. The CDR3 runs to 14 residues. DNA of the CDR3: TGCAGCGTTGATGGAGTAAAGCAAACGTCGGAGCAGTTCTTC. Amino acids: CSVDGVKQTSEQFF.

This clone has a single count. This chain links TRBV30 with TRBJ1-5; TRBD1 is a possible D gene (5 bases). CDR3 length: 13 residues. V gave up 0 bases and J gave up 4 bases, with 7 bases separating them. The germline V gene has CDR1 GTSNPN and CDR2 SVGIG (reference sequence). CDR3 in DNA: TGTGCCTGGAGTGTGGGGGGTAATCAGCCCCAGCATTTT. Its translation is CAWSVGGNQPQHF. The entire variable domain, with the rest obtained from reference TRBV30 and TRBJ1-5, is as follows: SQTIHQWPATLVQPVGSPLSLECTVEGTSNPNLYWYRQAAGRGLQLLFYSVGIGQISSEVPQNLSASRPQDRQFILSSKKLLLSDSGFYLCAWSVGGNQPQHFGDGTRLSIL.

The J gene is TRBJ1-2, the V gene TRBV6-1; 10 bases are shared with TRBD1. The CDR3 is made up of 14 amino acids. The V and J ends lost 1 base and 4 bases, in that order; junction bases with no gene match: 0. Germline V gene lookup returns CDR1 MNHNS and CDR2 SASEGT. The CDR3 region is CASSEGDRGYGYTF. CDR3 DNA: TGTGCCAGCAGTGAAGGGGACAGGGGCTATGGCTACACCTTC.

The chain uses TRBV10-1 and TRBJ1-6, with D possibly TRBD1 on 5 matching bases. Trimming left V 3 bases short and J 7 bases short, with 7 bases between. The V gene's germline CDR1 is WNHNN and CDR2 SYGVQD (reference sequence). The CDR3 contains 13 residues. DNA for the CDR3: TGCGCCAGCAGTGAACAGGTGAATTCACCCCTCCACTTT. Translation: CASSEQVNSPLHF.

J is TRBJ1-4 and V is TRBV5-5; the D gene is possibly TRBD1 (6 bases). V was shortened by 3 bases and J by 8 bases, with 11 bases between the two germline ends. This CDR3 contains 13 residues. Germline V gene sequence: CDR1 SGHKS, CDR2 YYEKEE (reference sequence). The CDR3 is CASSWEQGEKLFF. The CDR3 DNA is TGTGCCAGCAGCTGGGAACAGGGCGAAAAACTGTTTTTT.